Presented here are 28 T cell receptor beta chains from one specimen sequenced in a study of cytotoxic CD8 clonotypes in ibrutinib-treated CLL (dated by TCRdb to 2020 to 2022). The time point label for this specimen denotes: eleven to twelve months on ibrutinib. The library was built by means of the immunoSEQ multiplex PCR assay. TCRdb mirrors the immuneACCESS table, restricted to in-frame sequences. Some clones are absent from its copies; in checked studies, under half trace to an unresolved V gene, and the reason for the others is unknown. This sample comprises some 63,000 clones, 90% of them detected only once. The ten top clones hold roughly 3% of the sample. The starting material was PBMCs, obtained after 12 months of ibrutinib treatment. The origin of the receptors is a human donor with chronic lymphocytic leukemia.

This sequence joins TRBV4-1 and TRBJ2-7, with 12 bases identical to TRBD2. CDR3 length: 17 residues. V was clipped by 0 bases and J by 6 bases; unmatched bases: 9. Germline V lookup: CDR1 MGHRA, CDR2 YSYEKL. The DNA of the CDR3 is TGCGCCAGCAGCCAAGATTCTAGCGGGAGGGCCTCAGGCGAGCAGTACTTC. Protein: CASSQDSSGRASGEQYF.

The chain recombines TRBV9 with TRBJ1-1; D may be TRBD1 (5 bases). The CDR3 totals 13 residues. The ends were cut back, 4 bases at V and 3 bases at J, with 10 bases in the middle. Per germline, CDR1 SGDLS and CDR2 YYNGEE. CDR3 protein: CASSFLGDTEAFF. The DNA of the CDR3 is TGTGCCAGCAGCTTCCTGGGGGACACTGAAGCTTTCTTT.

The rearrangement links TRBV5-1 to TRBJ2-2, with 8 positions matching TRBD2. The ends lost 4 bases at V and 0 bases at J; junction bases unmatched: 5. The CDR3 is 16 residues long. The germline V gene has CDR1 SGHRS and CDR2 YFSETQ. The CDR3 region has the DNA TGCGCCAGCAGCGCCTCTAGCGGGCCGAACACCGGGGAGCTGTTTTTT. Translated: CASSASSGPNTGELFF.

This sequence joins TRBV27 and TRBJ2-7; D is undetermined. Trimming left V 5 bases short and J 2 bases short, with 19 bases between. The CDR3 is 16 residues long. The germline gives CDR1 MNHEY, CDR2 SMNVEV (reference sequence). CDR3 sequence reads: CASSNLRRLSAYEQYF. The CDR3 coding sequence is TGTGCCAGCAGTAATCTGAGGCGACTCTCGGCCTACGAGCAGTACTTC.

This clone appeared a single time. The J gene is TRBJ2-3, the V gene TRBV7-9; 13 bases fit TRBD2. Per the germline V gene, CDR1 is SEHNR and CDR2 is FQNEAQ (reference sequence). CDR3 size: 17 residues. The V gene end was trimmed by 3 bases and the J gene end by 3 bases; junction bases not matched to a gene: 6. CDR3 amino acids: CASSFAKGLAGTDTQYF. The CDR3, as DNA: TGTGCCAGCAGCTTTGCCAAGGGACTAGCGGGAACAGATACGCAGTATTTT.

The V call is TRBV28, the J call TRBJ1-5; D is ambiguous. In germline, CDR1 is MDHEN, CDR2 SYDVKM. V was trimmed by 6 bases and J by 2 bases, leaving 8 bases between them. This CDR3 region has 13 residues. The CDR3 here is CASRGAGNQPQHF. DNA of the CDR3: TGTGCCAGCAGGGGCGCCGGCAATCAGCCCCAGCATTTT.

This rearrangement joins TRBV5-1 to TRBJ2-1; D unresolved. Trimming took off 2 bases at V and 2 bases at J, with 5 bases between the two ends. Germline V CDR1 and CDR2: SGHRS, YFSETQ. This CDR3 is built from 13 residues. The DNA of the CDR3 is TGCGCCAGCAGCTTTACAGCCTACAATGAGCAGTTCTTC. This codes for CASSFTAYNEQFF.

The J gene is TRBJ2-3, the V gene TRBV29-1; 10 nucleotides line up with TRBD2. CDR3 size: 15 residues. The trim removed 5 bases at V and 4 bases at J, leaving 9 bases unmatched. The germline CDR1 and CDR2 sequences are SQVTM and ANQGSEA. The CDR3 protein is CSVPSLAGVADTQYF. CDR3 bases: TGCAGCGTTCCCTCCCTAGCGGGAGTGGCAGATACGCAGTATTTT.

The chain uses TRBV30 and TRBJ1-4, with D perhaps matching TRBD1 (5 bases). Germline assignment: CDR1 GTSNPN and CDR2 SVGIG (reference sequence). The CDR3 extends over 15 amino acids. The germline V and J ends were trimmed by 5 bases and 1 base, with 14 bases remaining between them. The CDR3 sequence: CAWCPMGVTNEKLFF. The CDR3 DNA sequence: TGTGCCTGGTGCCCCATGGGGGTAACTAATGAAAAACTGTTTTTT.

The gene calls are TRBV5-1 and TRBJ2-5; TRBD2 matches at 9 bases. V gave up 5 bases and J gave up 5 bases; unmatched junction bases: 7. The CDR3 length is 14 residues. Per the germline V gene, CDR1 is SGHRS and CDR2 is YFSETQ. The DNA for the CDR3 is TGCGCCAGCAGGACTAGCGGCATTGTGGAGACCCAGTACTTC. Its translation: CASRTSGIVETQYF.

The CDR3 DNA reads TGTGCCAGCAGCAAAGATGGTCGGGGGATATATAGCAATCAGCCCCAGCATTTT. Its protein is CASSKDGRGIYSNQPQHF. The rearrangement links TRBV21-1 to TRBJ1-5. TRBV21-1 is described as a pseudogene. This CDR3 comprises 18 residues.

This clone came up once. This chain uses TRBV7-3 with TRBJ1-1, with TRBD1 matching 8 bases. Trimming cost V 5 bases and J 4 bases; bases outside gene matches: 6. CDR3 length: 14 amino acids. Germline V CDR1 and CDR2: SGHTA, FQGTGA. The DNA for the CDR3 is TGTGCCAGCAGCCTCCCAGGGGGCTTCACTGAAGCTTTCTTT. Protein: CASSLPGGFTEAFF.

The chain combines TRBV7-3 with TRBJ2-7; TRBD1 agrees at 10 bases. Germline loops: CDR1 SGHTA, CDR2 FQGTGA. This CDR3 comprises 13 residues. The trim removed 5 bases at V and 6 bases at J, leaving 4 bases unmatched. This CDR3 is CASSQGTGVEQYF. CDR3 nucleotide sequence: TGTGCCAGCAGCCAGGGGACAGGGGTCGAGCAGTACTTC.

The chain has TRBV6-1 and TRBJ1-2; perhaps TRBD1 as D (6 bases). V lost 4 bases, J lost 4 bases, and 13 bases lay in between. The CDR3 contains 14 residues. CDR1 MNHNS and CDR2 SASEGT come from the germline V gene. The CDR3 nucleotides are TGTGCCAGCAGTGCCCCGACAGGTTCCTATGGCTACACCTTC. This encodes CASSAPTGSYGYTF.

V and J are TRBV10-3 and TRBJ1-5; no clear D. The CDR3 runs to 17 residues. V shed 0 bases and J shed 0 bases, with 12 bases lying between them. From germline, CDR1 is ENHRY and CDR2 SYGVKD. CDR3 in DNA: TGTGCCATCAGTGAGTCGTCGCGGATTTCTAGCAATCAGCCCCAGCATTTT. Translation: CAISESSRISSNQPQHF.

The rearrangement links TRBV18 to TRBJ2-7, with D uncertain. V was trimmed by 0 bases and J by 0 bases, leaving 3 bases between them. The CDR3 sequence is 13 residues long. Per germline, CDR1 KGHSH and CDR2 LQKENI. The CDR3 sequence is CASSPPSSYEQYF. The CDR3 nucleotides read TGTGCCAGCTCACCACCCAGCTCCTACGAGCAGTACTTC.

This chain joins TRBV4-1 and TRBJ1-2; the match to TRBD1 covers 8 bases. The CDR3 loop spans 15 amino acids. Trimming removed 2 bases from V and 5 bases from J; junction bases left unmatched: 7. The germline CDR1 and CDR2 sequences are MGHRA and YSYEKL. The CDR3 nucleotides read TGCGCCAGCAGCCAATCGGACAGGGAGACGTATGGCTACACCTTC. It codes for CASSQSDRETYGYTF.

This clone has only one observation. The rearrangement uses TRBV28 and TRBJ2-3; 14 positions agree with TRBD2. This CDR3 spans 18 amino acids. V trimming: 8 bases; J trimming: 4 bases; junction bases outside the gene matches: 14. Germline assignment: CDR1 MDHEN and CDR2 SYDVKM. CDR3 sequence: CASPPSGTSGSLADTQYF. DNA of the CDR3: TGTGCCAGCCCCCCCTCCGGGACTAGCGGGAGTTTGGCAGATACGCAGTATTTT.

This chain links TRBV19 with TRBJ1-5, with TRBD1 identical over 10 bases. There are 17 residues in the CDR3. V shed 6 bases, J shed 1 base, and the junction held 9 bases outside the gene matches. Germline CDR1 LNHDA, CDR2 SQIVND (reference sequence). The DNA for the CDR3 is TGTGCCAGTAGGACAGGGGGCGGCGGGACGAGCAATCAGCCCCAGCATTTT. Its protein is CASRTGGGGTSNQPQHF.

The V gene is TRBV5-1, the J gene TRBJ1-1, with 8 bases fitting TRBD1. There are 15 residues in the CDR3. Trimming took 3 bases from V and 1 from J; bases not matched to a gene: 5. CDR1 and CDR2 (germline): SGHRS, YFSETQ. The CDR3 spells CASSSTQGGNTEAFF. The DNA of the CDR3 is TGCGCCAGCAGCTCGACACAGGGGGGGAACACTGAAGCTTTCTTT.

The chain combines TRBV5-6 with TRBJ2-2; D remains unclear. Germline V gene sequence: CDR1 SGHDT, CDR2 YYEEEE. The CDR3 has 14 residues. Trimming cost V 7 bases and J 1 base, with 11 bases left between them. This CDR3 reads CASFERGNTGELFF. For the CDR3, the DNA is TGTGCCAGCTTTGAGCGAGGGAACACCGGGGAGCTGTTTTTT.

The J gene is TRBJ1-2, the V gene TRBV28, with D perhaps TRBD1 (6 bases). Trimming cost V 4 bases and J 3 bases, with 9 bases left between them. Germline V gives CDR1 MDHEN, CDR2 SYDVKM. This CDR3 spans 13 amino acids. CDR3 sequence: CASSYREDYGYTF. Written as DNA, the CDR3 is TGTGCCAGCAGTTACAGGGAGGACTATGGCTACACCTTC.

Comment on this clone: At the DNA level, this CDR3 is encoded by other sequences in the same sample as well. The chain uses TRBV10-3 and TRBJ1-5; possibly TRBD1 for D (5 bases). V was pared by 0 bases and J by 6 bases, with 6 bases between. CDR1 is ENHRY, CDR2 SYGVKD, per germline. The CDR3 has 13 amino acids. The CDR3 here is CAISESGGQPQHF. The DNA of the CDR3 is TGTGCCATCAGTGAGTCCGGGGGTCAGCCCCAGCATTTT.

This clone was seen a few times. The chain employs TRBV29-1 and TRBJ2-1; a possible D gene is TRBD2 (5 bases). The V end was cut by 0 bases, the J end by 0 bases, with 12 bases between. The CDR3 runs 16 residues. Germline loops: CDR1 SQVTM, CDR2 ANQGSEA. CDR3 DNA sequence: TGCAGCGTTGAAGATCCTGGGGAGAGCTCCTACAATGAGCAGTTCTTC. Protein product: CSVEDPGESSYNEQFF.

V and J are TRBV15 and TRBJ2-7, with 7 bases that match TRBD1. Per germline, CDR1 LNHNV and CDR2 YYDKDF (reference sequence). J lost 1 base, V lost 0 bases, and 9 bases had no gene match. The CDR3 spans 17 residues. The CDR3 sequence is CATSRDNRGPSSYEQYF. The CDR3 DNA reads TGTGCCACCAGCAGAGATAACAGGGGACCTTCTTCCTACGAGCAGTACTTC.

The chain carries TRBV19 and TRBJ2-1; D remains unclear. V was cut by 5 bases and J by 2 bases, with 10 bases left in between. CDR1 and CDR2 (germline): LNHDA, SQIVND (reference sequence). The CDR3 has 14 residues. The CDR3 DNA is TGTGCCAGTAGTGTCACCCGCACCTACAATGAGCAGTTCTTC. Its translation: CASSVTRTYNEQFF.

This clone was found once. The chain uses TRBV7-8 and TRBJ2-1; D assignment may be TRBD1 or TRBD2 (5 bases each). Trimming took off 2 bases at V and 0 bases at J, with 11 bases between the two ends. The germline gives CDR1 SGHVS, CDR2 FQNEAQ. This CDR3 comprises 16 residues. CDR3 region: CASSLSPGSSYNEQFF. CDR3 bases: TGTGCCAGCAGCTTAAGCCCAGGGAGCTCCTACAATGAGCAGTTCTTC.

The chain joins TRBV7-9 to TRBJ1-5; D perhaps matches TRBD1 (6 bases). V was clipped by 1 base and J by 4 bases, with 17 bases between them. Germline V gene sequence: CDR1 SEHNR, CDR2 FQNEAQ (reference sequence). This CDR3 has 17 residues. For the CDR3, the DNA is TGTGCCAGCAGCTTAGGTTCGGCAGGGGACGCAAATCAGCCCCAGCATTTT. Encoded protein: CASSLGSAGDANQPQHF.